Included here is one T cell receptor (beta chain) sequence, with context. This clonotype was seen many times. The specificity of this receptor is unknown. Base qualities were left out, and no much larger clone turns up one base away. The TCR beta CDR3 regions were amplified from RNA transcripts. The first round of RT-PCR for the TCR CDR3 was performed with the HTBI primer set and the Qiagen OneStep RT-PCR kit. The libraries were constructed in a second round of multiplex PCR and then size-selected and purified. Paired-end sequencing of the libraries was performed with 100 bp reads on an Illumina HiSeq2000. In the original analysis: SOAPnuke was used to process the raw data, throwing out any read that contained adapters or uncalled bases, had a mean Phred below 15, or lacked an exact constant-primer or identifier match. High-quality paired reads were merged with COPE v1.2.5, and unique nucleotide sequences were defined as clonotypes. Clonotypes were aligned to IMGT TRBV, TRBD and TRBJ reference segments using MiTCR v1.1. Analysis was restricted to V-J combinations with a frequency above 0.0001, which covered 99.2% of repertoires. The TCS score was defined as the ratio of F50 (clonal expansion) to E x V (chaos), calculated using BLOSUM62-based TCRdist between CDR3 peptides within each V-J. Welch's t-statistics and random forest reduced 450 to 600 V-J features to 13, which were used in a naive Bayes classifier (R e1071). TCRdb handled the public reads itself, with Q25 trimming in fastp and clone calling in MiXCR, and kept productive beta chains. Entries that share a CDR3 protein sequence are merged under the most common genes and DNA. What appears here as the V and J calls and clone size reflects TCRdb's work, not the paper's. The sample table lists under 400,000 distinct CDR3 sequences, more than 20% of them with a count of one. The leading ten clones occupy more than 60% of the sample.

This entry comes from a study of T cells in Graves' hyperthyroidism and ophthalmopathy (dated by TCRdb to about 2019). With respect to the entire study: Peripheral blood was collected at initial diagnosis, before any treatment. To identify distinguishing TCR V-J signatures, a discovery cohort of 100 or so patients was used, comprising some 45 with Graves' ophthalmopathy and 57 with stable Graves' hyperthyroidism. Prospective prediction of ophthalmopathy was tested in an independent validation cohort consisting of some 18 hyperthyroidism patients and around 16 patients who later progressed to ophthalmopathy. The 100 or so discovery patients were divided at random into training and test sets in a 7:3 ratio. The study also compared thyroid tissue and blood T-cell repertoires from over 5 Graves' hyperthyroidism patients. After sampling, hyperthyroidism patients received methimazole starting at 30 mg daily, and ophthalmopathy patients received high-dose intravenous methylprednisolone. TCR Vbeta CDR3 sequencing of 120 to 150 peripheral blood samples (over 40 ophthalmopathy, roughly 74 hyperthyroidism and about 17 progressor patients) is reported in the paper.

Study-wide findings and limitations: Sample size was not statistically predetermined, and blinding of investigators to group allocation was not performed. Ophthalmopathy was separated from stable hyperthyroidism by a 13 V-J signature model, with approximately 86% sensitivity and about 81% specificity obtained in cross-validation and 80%/75% obtained in testing. Most expanded thyroid clonotypes (frequency above 0.001) were also detected in blood, a finding suggesting that blood repertoires may reflect thyroid immune responses. In validation, the model predicted progression to ophthalmopathy a median of about 6 months before onset, with approximately 68% sensitivity and 72.22% specificity.

Stable Graves' hyperthyroidism was defined as the absence of progression to ophthalmopathy over 18 months of follow-up. Hyperthyroidism patients were newly diagnosed, with disease duration under 2 months, and aged 18 to 65 years. Any patient with an uncontrolled infection, another autoimmune disease, pregnancy or lactation was excluded. Clinical symptoms, serum thyroxine and TRAb, thyroid ultrasound, and orbital computed tomography formed the basis for the diagnoses. PBMCs were separated from over 9 ml of fresh peripheral blood using Ficoll-Paque density gradient centrifugation. Trizol reagent was used to extract total RNA, and RNA quality was then checked on an Agilent 2100 Bioanalyzer. Trimming costs V 2 bases and J 5 bases, and their ends lie 9 bases apart. There are 13 amino acids in the CDR3, from cysteine to phenylalanine inclusive. The entry retains the CDR3 DNA only, 39 bases that are in frame from base 1.

The TCR sequence derives from a man between 50 and 59 years old with Graves' hyperthyroidism. The specimen was blood. The V and J segments used are TRBV12-3 or TRBV12-4 and TRBJ2-5; the D gene is perhaps TRBD1 or TRBD2, as each covers 5 bases. The DNA sequence is given as TGTGCCAGCAGTTTACAGGGAGAGGAGACCCAGTACTTC. Its protein reads: CASSLQGEETQYF.